This is a list of T cell receptor beta chains from one sample in a study of T cells in Graves' hyperthyroidism and ophthalmopathy. TCRdb fed the multiplex PCR reads into MiXCR, producing one record per CDR3 protein. The sample carries 490,000 or so distinct CDR3 sequences, 20% to 25% recorded once. Input material: blood. These receptors were obtained from a woman in her 70s with Graves' ophthalmopathy. Both conserved end residues are part of each CDR3. Fields, in order: CDR3 protein, CDR3 DNA, J gene, D gene, clone size, V gene. D genes are given only for firm matches. Where a row states a size, it is once, few, many or the class of an expanded clone; other rows omit it.

CDR3aa: CAISENNEQFF; CDR3nt: TGTGCCATCAGTGAGAACAATGAGCAGTTCTTC; j_gene: TRBJ2-1; d_gene: NA; abundance: NA; v_gene: TRBV10-3
CDR3aa: CAHGPIVTDTQYF; CDR3nt: TGTGCACACGGTCCTATAGTCACAGATACGCAGTATTTT; j_gene: TRBJ2-3; d_gene: NA; abundance: NA; v_gene: TRBV28
CDR3aa: CSASPRGSGRSGYEQYF; CDR3nt: TGCAGTGCTAGCCCCCGGGGTAGCGGCCGTTCTGGTTACGAGCAGTACTTC; j_gene: TRBJ2-7; d_gene: NA; abundance: few; v_gene: TRBV20-1
CDR3aa: CASSIQGSGGTQYF; CDR3nt: TGTGCCAGTAGTATACAGGGTTCTGGGGGAACCCAGTACTTC; j_gene: TRBJ2-5; d_gene: NA; abundance: NA; v_gene: TRBV19
CDR3aa: CASSEILVGAGQPQHF; CDR3nt: TGTGCCAGCAGTGAAATATTAGTCGGGGCGGGGCAGCCCCAGCATTTT; j_gene: TRBJ1-5; d_gene: NA; abundance: NA; v_gene: TRBV6-1
CDR3aa: CASISGLAVGKTQYF; CDR3nt: TGTGCCAGCATCTCCGGGCTAGCGGTGGGAAAGACCCAGTACTTC; j_gene: TRBJ2-5; d_gene: TRBD2; abundance: NA; v_gene: TRBV12-3/TRBV12-4
CDR3aa: CASRTLSGGSNSPLHF; CDR3nt: TGTGCCAGCAGGACCTTATCAGGCGGTAGTAATTCACCCCTCCACTTT; j_gene: TRBJ1-6; d_gene: NA; abundance: few; v_gene: TRBV27
CDR3aa: CAWGRGRNQPQHF; CDR3nt: TGTGCCTGGGGGCGAGGGCGCAATCAGCCCCAGCATTTT; j_gene: TRBJ1-5; d_gene: NA; abundance: few; v_gene: TRBV30
CDR3aa: CRGGTGAGTGELFF; CDR3nt: TGCAGGGGGGGGACTGGAGCGGGAACCGGGGAGCTGTTTTTT; j_gene: TRBJ2-2; d_gene: TRBD2; abundance: few; v_gene: TRBV20-1
CDR3aa: CASSTTYEQYF; CDR3nt: TGTGCCAGTAGTACCACCTACGAGCAGTACTTC; j_gene: TRBJ2-7; d_gene: NA; abundance: many; v_gene: TRBV19